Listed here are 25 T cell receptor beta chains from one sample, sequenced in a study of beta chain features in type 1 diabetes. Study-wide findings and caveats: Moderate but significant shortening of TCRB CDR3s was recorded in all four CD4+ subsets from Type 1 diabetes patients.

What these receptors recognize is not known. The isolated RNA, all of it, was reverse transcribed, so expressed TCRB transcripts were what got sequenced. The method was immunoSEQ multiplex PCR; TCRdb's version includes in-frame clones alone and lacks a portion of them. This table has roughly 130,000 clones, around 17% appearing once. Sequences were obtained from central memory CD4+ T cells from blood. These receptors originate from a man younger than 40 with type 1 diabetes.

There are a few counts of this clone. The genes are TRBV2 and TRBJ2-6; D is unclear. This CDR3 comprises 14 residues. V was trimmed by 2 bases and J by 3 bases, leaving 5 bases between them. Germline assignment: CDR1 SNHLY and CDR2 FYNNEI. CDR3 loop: CASSESSGANVLTF. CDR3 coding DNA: TGTGCCAGCAGTGAATCAAGTGGGGCCAACGTCCTGACTTTC.

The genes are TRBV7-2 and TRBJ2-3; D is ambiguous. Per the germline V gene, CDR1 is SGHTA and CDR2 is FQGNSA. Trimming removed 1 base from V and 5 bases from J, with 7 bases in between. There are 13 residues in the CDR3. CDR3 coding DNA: TGTGCCAGCAGCTTAGTGCAGTTAGATACGCAGTATTTT. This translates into CASSLVQLDTQYF.

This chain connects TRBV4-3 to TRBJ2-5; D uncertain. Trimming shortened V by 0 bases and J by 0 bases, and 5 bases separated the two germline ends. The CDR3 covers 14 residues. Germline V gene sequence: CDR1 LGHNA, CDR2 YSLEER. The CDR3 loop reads CASSQEANQETQYF. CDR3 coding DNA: TGCGCCAGCAGCCAAGAAGCAAACCAAGAGACCCAGTACTTC.

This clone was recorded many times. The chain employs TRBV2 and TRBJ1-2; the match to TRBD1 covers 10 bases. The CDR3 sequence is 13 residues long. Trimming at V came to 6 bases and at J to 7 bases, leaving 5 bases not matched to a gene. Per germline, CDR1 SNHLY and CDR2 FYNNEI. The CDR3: CASRGTGVTGYTF. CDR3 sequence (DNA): TGTGCCAGCAGGGGGACAGGGGTTACTGGCTACACCTTC.

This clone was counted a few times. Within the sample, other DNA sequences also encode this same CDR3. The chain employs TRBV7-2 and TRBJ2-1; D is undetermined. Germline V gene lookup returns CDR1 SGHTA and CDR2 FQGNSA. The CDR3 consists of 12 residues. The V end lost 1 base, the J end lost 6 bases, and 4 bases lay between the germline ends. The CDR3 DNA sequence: TGTGCCAGCAGCTTAGTGGGCAATGAGCAGTTCTTC. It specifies CASSLVGNEQFF.

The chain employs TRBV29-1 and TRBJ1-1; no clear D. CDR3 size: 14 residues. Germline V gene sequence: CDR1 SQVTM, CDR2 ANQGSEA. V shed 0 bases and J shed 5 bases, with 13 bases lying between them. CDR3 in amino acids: CSVEESSGVTEAFF. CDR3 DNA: TGCAGCGTTGAAGAAAGCTCAGGCGTGACTGAAGCTTTCTTT. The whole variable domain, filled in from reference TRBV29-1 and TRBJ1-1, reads SAVISQKPSRDICQRGTSLTIQCQVDSQVTMMFWYRQQPGQSLTLIATANQGSEATYESGFVIDKFPISRPNLTFSTLTVSNMSPEDSSIYLCSVEESSGVTEAFFGQGTRLTVV.

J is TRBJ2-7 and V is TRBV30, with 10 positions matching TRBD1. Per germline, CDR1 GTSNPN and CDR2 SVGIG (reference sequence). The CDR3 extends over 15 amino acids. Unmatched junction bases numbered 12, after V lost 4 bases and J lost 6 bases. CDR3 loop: CAWTLTGGSGSEQYF. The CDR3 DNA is TGTGCCTGGACCCTGACAGGGGGCTCCGGATCCGAGCAGTACTTC.

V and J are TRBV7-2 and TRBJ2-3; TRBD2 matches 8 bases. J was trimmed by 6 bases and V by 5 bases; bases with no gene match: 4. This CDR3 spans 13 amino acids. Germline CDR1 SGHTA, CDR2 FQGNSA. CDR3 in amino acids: CASSVTSEDTQYF. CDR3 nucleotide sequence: TGTGCCAGCAGCGTGACTAGCGAGGATACGCAGTATTTT.

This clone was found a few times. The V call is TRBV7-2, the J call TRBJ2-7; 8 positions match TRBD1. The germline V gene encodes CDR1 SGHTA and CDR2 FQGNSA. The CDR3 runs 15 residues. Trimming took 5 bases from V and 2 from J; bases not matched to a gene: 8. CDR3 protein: CASSRQGQGAYEQYF. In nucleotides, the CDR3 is TGTGCCAGCAGCAGACAAGGACAGGGAGCCTACGAGCAGTACTTC.

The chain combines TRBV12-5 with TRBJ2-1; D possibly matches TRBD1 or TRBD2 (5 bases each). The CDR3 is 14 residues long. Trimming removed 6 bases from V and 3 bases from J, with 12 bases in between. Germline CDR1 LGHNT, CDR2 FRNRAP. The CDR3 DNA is TGTGCTAGTGGACCCGGGACGGTCTACAATGAGCAGTTCTTC. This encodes CASGPGTVYNEQFF. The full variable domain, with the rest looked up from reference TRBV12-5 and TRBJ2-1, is DARVTQTPRHKVTEMGQEVTMRCQPILGHNTVFWYRQTMMQGLELLAYFRNRAPLDDSGMPKDRFSAEMPDATLATLKIQPSEPRDSAVYFCASGPGTVYNEQFFGPGTRLTVL.

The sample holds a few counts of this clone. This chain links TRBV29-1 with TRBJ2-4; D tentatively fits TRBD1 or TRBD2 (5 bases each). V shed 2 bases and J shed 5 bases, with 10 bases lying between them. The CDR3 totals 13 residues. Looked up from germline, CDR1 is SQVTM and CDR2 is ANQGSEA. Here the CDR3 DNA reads TGCAGCGTTGAATTGGGGACCCAAAACATTCAGTACTTC. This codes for CSVELGTQNIQYF. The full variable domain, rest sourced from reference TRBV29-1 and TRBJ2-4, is SAVISQKPSRDICQRGTSLTIQCQVDSQVTMMFWYRQQPGQSLTLIATANQGSEATYESGFVIDKFPISRPNLTFSTLTVSNMSPEDSSIYLCSVELGTQNIQYFGAGTRLSVL.

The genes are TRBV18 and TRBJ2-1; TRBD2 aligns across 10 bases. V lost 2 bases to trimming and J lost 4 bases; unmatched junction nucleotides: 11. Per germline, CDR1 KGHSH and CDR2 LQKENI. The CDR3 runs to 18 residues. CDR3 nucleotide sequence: TGTGCCAGCTCACCAGAGGGTCTAGCGGGGGTTTGGTACAATGAGCAGTTCTTC. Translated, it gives CASSPEGLAGVWYNEQFF. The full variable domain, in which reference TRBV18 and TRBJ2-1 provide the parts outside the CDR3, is NAGVMQNPRHLVRRRGQEARLRCSPMKGHSHVYWYRQLPEEGLKFMVYLQKENIIDESGMPKERFSAEFPKEGPSILRIQQVVRGDSAAYFCASSPEGLAGVWYNEQFFGPGTRLTVL.

In nucleotides, the CDR3 is TGTGCCAGCAGTGCCCCCGGGAGGGAAGGTTCACCCCTCCACTTT. Its translation is CASSAPGREGSPLHF. V usage is TRBV2 and J usage is TRBJ1-6; D is ambiguous. V was pared by 4 bases and J by 9 bases, with 16 bases between. The V gene's germline CDR1 is SNHLY and CDR2 FYNNEI. The CDR3 has 15 residues.

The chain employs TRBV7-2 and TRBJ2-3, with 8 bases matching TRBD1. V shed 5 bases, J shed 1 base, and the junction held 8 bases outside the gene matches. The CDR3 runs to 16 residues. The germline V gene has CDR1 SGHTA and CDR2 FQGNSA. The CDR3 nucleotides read TGTGCCAGCAGCCGCCAGGGGGCGCGCGGCACAGATACGCAGTATTTT. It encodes CASSRQGARGTDTQYF. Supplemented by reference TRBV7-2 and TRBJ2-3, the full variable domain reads GAGVSQSPSNKVTEKGKDVELRCDPISGHTALYWYRQSLGQGLEFLIYFQGNSAPDKSGLPSDRFSAERTGGSVSTLTIQRTQQEDSAVYLCASSRQGARGTDTQYFGPGTRLTVL.

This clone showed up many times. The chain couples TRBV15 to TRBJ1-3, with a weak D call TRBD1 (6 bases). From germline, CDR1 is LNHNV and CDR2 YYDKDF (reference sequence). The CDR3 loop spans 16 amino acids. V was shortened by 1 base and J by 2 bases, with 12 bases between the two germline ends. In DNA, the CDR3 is TGTGCCACCAGCAGAGGGGCAGGGGCTGCTGGAAACACCATATATTTT. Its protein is CATSRGAGAAGNTIYF.

CDR3 in DNA: TGTGCCAGCAGCAAGCCCGGGACAACCTACAATGAGCAGTTCTTC. Protein sequence: CASSKPGTTYNEQFF. The chain joins TRBV7-9 to TRBJ2-1, with a tentative D call TRBD1 (6 bases). Trimming removed 5 bases from V and 2 bases from J, with 13 bases in between. The germline V gene encodes CDR1 SEHNR and CDR2 FQNEAQ (reference sequence). This CDR3 comprises 15 residues.

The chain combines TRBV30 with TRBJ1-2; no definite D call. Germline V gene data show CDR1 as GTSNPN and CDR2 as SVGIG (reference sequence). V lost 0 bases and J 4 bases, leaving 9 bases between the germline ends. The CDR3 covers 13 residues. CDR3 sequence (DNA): TGTGCCTGGAGTGTACTAACTACCTATGGCTACACCTTC. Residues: CAWSVLTTYGYTF.

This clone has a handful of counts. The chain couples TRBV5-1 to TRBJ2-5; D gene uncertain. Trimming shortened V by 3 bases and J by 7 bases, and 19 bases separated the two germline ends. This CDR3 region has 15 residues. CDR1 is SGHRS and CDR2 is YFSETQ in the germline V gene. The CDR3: CASSSTLDGAGTQYF. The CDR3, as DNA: TGCGCCAGCAGCTCCACGCTTGACGGAGCCGGGACCCAGTACTTC.

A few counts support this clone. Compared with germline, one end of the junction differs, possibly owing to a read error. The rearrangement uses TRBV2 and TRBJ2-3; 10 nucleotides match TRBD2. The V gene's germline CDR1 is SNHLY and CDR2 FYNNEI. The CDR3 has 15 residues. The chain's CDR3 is CASSKAGGQADTQYF. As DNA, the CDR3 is TGTGCCAGCAGTAAAGCGGGGGGGCAGGCAGATACGCAGTATTTT.

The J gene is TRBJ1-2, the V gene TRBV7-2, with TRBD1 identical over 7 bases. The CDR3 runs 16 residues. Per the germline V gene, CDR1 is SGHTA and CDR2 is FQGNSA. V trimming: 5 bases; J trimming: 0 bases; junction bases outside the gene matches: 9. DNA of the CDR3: TGTGCCAGCAGCCCCGGGACAGCCCCAGCTAACTATGGCTACACCTTC. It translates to CASSPGTAPANYGYTF. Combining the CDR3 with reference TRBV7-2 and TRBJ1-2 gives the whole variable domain GAGVSQSPSNKVTEKGKDVELRCDPISGHTALYWYRQSLGQGLEFLIYFQGNSAPDKSGLPSDRFSAERTGGSVSTLTIQRTQQEDSAVYLCASSPGTAPANYGYTFGSGTRLTVV.

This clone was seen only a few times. The CDR3, as DNA: TGCGCCAGCAGCCAGGAGGGAAATTCACCCCTCCACTTT. Its translation: CASSQEGNSPLHF. The genes are TRBV4-3 and TRBJ1-6; D not resolved. From germline, CDR1 is LGHNA and CDR2 YSLEER. V was pared by 3 bases and J by 7 bases, with 7 bases between. There are 13 residues in the CDR3.

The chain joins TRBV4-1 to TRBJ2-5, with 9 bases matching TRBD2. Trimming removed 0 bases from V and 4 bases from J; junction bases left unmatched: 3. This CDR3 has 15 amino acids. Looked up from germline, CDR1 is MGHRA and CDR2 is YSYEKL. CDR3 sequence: CASSQEVSGGETQYF. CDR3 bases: TGCGCCAGCAGCCAAGAGGTTAGCGGGGGAGAGACCCAGTACTTC.

For the CDR3, the DNA is TGTGCCAGCTCACCTCTCTTAGATCCAGGCACTGGAAACACCATATATTTT. It translates to CASSPLLDPGTGNTIYF. This chain uses TRBV18 with TRBJ1-3; D call uncertain. Trimming shortened V by 3 bases and J by 2 bases, and 17 bases separated the two germline ends. The CDR3 is 17 residues long. Germline CDR1 is KGHSH and CDR2 is LQKENI.

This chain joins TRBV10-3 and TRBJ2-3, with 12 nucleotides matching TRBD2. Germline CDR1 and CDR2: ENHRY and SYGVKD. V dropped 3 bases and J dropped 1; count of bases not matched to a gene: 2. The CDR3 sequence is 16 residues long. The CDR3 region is CAISDRTSGGTDTQYF. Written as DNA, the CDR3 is TGTGCCATCAGTGATAGGACTAGCGGGGGCACAGATACGCAGTATTTT.

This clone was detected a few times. The chain's CDR3 is CSVEGVQVNYGYTF. Written as DNA, the CDR3 is TGCAGCGTTGAAGGTGTTCAGGTTAACTATGGCTACACCTTC. The chain carries TRBV29-1 and TRBJ1-2, with D hard to call. Per the germline V gene, CDR1 is SQVTM and CDR2 is ANQGSEA. Trimming removed 1 base from V and 1 base from J, with 10 bases in between. This CDR3 has 14 amino acids.